This T cell receptor beta chain came from a study of Ad26.COV2.S vaccination and SARS-CoV-2 variants. Looking at the study overall: The study gave Ad26.COV2.S intramuscularly, once or twice 56 days apart. Study-wide results and limits: It was vaccine recipients, not placebo recipients, who had the higher spike-specific TCR breadth.

A word on this clone: The antigen remains unidentified.

Treatment specified: about 20 received Ad26.COV2.S at low or high dose, single or two shots; about 5 received placebo; per-sample allocation not given. All samples were drawn on day 63, counting from the first vaccine or placebo injection. The method was immunoSEQ multiplex PCR; TCRdb's version includes in-frame clones alone and lacks a portion of them. The sample has a few hundred thousand clones; roughly 90% are singletons. After removal of 4 bases from V and 5 bases from J, the junction contained 6 bases not matched to a gene. The CDR3 is made up of 14 amino acids. Germline V lookup: CDR1 LNHDA, CDR2 SQIVND (reference sequence).

The sequences come from peripheral blood, collected in a trial of Ad26.COV2.S vaccine versus placebo. This receptor was taken from a person between 18 and 60 years old who received the Ad26.COV2.S COVID-19 vaccine or a placebo. This sequence joins TRBV19 and TRBJ2-3; 7 nucleotides agree with TRBD2. CDR3 loop: CASSTAGEGDTQYF. The CDR3 DNA reads as TGTGCCAGTAGTACGGCGGGAGAAGGAGATACGCAGTATTTT.